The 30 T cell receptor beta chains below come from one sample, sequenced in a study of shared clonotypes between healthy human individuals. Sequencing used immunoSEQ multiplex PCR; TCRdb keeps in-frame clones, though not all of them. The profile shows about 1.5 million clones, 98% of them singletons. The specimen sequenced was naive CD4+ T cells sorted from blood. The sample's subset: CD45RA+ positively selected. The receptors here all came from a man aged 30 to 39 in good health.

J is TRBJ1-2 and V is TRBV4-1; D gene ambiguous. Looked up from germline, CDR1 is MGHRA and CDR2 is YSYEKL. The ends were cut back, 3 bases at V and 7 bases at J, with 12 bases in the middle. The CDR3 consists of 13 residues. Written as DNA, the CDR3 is TGCGCCAGCAGCCATAGGGCAGGTGGTGGCTACACCTTC. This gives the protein CASSHRAGGGYTF.

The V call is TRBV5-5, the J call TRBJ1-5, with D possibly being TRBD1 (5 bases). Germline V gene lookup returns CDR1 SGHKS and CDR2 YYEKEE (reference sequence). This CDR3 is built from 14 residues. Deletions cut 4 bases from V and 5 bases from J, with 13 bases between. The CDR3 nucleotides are TGTGCCAGCAGCCCCGGTTTGGGGGATCAGCCCCAGCATTTT. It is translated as CASSPGLGDQPQHF.

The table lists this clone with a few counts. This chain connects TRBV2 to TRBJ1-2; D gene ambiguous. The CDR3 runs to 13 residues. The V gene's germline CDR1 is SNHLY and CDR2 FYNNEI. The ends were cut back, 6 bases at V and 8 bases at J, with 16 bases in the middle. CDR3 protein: CASSDGRPWGYTF. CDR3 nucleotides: TGTGCCAGCAGCGACGGACGGCCATGGGGCTACACCTTC.

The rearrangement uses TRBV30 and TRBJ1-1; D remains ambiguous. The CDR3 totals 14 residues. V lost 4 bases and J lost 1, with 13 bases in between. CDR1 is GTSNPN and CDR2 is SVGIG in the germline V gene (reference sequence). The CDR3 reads CAWNPPPKNTEAFF. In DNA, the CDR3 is TGTGCCTGGAACCCCCCCCCTAAGAACACTGAAGCTTTCTTT. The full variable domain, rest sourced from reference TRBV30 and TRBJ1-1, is SQTIHQWPATLVQPVGSPLSLECTVEGTSNPNLYWYRQAAGRGLQLLFYSVGIGQISSEVPQNLSASRPQDRQFILSSKKLLLSDSGFYLCAWNPPPKNTEAFFGQGTRLTVV.

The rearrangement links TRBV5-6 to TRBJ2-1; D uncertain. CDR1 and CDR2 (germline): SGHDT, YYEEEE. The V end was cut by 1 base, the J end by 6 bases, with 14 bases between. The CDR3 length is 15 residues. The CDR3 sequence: CASSLSRRFRNEQFF. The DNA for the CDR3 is TGTGCCAGCAGCTTGTCTCGAAGGTTTCGCAATGAGCAGTTCTTC.

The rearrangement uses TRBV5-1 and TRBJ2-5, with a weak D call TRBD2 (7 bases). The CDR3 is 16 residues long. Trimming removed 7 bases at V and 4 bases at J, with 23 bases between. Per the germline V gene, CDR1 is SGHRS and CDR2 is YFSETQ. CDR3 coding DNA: TGCGCCAGCCAGAATGCGGGAGCTTTACAGGGAGAGACCCAGTACTTC. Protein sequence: CASQNAGALQGETQYF.

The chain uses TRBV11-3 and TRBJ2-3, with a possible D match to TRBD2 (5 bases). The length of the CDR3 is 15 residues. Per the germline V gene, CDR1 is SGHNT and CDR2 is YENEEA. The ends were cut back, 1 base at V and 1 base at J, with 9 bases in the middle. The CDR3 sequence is CASSLGGAGTDTQYF. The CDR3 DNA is TGTGCCAGCAGCTTAGGGGGAGCGGGCACAGATACGCAGTATTTT. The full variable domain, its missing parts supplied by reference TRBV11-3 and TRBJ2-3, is EAGVVQSPRYKIIEKKQPVAFWCNPISGHNTLYWYLQNLGQGPELLIRYENEEAVDDSQLPKDRFSAERLKGVDSTLKIQPAELGDSAVYLCASSLGGAGTDTQYFGPGTRLTVL.

CDR3 loop: CASSLGIWGLDAEAFF. The DNA for the CDR3 is TGTGCCAGCAGCTTAGGAATATGGGGGCTAGACGCTGAAGCTTTCTTT. This chain links TRBV7-2 with TRBJ1-1; TRBD1 is a possible D gene (6 bases). CDR3 length equals 16 residues. CDR1 is SGHTA, CDR2 FQGNSA, per germline. Trimming removed 1 base at V and 6 bases at J, with 18 bases between.

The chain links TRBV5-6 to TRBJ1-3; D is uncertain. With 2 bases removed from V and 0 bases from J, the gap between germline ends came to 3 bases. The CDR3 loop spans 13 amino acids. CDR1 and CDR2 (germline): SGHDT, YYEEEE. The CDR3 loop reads CASSFFSGNTIYF. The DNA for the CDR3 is TGTGCCAGCAGCTTTTTCTCTGGAAACACCATATATTTT. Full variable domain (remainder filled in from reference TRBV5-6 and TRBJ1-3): DAGVTQSPTHLIKTRGQQVTLRCSPKSGHDTVSWYQQALGQGPQFIFQYYEEEERQRGNFPDRFSGHQFPNYSSELNVNALLLGDSALYLCASSFFSGNTIYFGEGSWLTVV.

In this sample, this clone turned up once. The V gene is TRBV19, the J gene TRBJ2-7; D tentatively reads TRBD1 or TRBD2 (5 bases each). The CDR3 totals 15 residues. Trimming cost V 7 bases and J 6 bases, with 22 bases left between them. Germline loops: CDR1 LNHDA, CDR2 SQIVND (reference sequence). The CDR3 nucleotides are TGTGCCAGTAATAAAGGGACCGATATTGATTCCGAGCAGTACTTC. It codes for CASNKGTDIDSEQYF.

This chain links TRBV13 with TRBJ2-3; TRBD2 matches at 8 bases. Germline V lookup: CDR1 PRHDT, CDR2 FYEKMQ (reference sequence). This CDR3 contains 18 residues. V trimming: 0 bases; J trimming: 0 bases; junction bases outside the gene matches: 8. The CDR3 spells CASSLGASGRASTDTQYF. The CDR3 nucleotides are TGTGCCAGCAGCTTAGGCGCTAGCGGGCGGGCAAGCACAGATACGCAGTATTTT.

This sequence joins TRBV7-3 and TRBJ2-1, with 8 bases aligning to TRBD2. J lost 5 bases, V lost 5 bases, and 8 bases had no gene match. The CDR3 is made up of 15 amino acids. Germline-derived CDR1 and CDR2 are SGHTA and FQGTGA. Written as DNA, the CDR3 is TGTGCCAGCAGCCGCGGCCGAGCGGGAGACAATGAGCAGTTCTTC. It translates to CASSRGRAGDNEQFF.

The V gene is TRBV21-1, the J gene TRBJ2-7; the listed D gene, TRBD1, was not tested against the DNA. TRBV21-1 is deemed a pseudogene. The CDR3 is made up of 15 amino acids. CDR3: CASSKPGAGGYEQYF. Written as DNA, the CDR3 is TGTGCCAGCAGCAAACCGGGCGCAGGGGGCTACGAGCAGTACTTC.

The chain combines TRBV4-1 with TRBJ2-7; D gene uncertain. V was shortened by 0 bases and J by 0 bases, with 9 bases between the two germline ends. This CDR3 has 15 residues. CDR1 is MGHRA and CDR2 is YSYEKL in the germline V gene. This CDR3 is CASSQEGQFSYEQYF. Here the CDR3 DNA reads TGCGCCAGCAGCCAAGAGGGCCAATTCTCCTACGAGCAGTACTTC.

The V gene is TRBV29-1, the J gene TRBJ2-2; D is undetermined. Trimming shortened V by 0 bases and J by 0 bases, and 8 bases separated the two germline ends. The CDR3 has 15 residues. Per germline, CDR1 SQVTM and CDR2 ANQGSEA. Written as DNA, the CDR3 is TGCAGCGTTGAAGATTCTCTAGCGAACACCGGGGAGCTGTTTTTT. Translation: CSVEDSLANTGELFF.

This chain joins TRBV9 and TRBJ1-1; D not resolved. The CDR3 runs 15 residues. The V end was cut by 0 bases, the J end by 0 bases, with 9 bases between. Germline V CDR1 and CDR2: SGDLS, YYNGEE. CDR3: CASSVATGMNTEAFF. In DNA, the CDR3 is TGTGCCAGCAGCGTAGCTACGGGAATGAACACTGAAGCTTTCTTT.

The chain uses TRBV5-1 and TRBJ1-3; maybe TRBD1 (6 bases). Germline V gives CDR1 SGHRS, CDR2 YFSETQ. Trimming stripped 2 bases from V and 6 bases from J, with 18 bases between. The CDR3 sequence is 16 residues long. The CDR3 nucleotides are TGCGCCAGCAGCTTAAAAGCACGGACAGAAAAAAACACCATATATTTT. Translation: CASSLKARTEKNTIYF.

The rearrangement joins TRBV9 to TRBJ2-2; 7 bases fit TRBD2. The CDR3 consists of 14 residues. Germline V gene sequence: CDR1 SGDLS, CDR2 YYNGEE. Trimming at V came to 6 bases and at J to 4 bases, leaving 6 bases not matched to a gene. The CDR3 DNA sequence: TGTGCCAGCAACCCGGCGGGAGTCACCGGGGAGCTGTTTTTT. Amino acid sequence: CASNPAGVTGELFF.

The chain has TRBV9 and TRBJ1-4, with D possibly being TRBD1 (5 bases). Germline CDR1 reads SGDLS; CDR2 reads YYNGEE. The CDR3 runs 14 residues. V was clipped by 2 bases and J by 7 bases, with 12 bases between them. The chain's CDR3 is CASSVGGSREKLFF. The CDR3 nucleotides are TGTGCCAGCAGCGTGGGGGGTTCGCGTGAAAAACTGTTTTTT.

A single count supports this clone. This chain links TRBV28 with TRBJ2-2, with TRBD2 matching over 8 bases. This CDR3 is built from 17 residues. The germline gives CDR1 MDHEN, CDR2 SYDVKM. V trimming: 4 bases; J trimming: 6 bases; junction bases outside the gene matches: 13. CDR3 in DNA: TGTGCCAGCAGTTACCCGCCCGGGACTAGGGGGGCCGGGGAGCTGTTTTTT. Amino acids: CASSYPPGTRGAGELFF.

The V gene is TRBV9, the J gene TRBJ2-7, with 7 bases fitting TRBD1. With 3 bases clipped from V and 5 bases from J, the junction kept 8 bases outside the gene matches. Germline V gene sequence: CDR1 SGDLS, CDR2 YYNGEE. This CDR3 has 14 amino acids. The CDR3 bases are TGTGCCAGCAGCGCAGGACAGGTCGGCGACGAGCAGTACTTC. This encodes CASSAGQVGDEQYF.

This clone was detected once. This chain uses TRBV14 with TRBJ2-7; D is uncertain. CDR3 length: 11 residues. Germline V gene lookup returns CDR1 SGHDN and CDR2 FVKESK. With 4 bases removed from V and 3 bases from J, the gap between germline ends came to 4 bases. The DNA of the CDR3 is TGTGCCAGCAGCCTGTACTACGAGCAGTACTTC. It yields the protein CASSLYYEQYF.

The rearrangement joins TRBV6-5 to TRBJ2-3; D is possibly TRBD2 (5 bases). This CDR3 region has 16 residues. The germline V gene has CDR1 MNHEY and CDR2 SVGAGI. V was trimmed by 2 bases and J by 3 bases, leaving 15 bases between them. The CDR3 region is CASSYRRFGSTDTQYF. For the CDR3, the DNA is TGTGCCAGCAGTTACAGGAGGTTTGGATCGACAGATACGCAGTATTTT.

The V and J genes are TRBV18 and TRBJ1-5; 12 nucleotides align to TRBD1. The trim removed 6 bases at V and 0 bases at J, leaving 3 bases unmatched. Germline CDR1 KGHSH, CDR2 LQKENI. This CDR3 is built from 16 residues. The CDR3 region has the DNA TGTGCCAGCTCGGGACAGGGGGCCGGTAGCAATCAGCCCCAGCATTTT. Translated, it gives CASSGQGAGSNQPQHF.

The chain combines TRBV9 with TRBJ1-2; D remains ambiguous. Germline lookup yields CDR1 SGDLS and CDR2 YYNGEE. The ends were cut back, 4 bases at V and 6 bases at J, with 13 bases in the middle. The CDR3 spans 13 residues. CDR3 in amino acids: CASSPRGSDGYTF. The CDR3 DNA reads TGTGCCAGCAGCCCTCGTGGTTCCGATGGCTACACCTTC.

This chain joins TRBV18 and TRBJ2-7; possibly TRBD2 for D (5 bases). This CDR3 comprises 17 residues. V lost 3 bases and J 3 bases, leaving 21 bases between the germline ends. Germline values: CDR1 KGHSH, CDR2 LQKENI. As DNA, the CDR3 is TGTGCCAGCTCACCGCCTCCATCCCTAGCCGTTGGCTACGAGCAGTACTTC. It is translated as CASSPPPSLAVGYEQYF.

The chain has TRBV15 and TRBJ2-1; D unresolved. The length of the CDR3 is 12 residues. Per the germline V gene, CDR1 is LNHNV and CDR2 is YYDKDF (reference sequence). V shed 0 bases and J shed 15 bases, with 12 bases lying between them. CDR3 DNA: TGTGCCACCAGCAGAGATCTGACTTCGCCGTTCTTC. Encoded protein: CATSRDLTSPFF.

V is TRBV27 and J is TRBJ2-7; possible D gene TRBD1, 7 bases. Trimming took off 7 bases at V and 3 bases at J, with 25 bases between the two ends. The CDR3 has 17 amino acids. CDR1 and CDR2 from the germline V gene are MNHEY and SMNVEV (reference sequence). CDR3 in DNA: TGTGCCAGCACTCCGTATCGTGTGCGGGGACAGAGCTACGAGCAGTACTTC. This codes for CASTPYRVRGQSYEQYF.

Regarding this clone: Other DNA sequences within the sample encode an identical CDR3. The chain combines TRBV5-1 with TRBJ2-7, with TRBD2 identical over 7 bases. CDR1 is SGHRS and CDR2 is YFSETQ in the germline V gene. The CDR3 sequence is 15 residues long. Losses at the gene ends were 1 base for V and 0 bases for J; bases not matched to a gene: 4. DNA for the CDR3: TGCGCCAGCAGCTTGAGTGGCGGGAGCTCCTACGAGCAGTACTTC. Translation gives CASSLSGGSSYEQYF.

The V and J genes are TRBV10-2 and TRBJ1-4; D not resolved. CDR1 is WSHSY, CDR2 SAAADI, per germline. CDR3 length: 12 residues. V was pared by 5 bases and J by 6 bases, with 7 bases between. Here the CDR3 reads CASSLRDEKLFF. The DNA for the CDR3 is TGCGCCAGCAGTCTCCGAGATGAAAAACTGTTTTTT.